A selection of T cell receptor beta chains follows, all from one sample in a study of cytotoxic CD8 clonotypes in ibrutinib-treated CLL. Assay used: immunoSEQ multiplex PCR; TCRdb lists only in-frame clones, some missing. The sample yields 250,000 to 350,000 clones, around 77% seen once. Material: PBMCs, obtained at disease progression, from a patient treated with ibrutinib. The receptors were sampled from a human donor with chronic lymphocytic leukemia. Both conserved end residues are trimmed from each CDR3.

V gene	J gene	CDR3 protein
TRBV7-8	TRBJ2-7	ASKGRGAQGSYEQY
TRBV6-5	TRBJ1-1	ASSRTGTGS
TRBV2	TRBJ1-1	ASSRRTEAF
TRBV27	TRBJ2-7	ASSRAGFSYEQY
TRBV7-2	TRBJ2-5	ASSLRQGLQTQY
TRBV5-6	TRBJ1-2	ASSLPGQGYYGYT
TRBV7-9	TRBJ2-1	ASSPPWRDYNEQF
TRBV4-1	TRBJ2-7	ASSQDDVGGNRTYEQY
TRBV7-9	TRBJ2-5	ASSLNRAGETQY
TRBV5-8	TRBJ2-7	ASSPPWVYEQY
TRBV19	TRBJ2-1	ASSITASGQNEQF
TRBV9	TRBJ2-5	ASSVALAGGIQETQY
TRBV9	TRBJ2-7	ASSVEGGVYEQY
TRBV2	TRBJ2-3	ASRRKAFSEAPDTQY
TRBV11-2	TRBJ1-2	ASSPLQSYGYT
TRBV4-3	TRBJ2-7	ASSQDRGRSREQY
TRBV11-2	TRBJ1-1	ASSDRGTEAF
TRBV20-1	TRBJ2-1	SARGTERWF
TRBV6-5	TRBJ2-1	ASSYMASSLNEQF
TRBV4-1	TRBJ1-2	ASSRLPTILGGYT
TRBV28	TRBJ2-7	ASSWSDLDPYYEQY
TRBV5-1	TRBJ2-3	ATRDGGTDTQY
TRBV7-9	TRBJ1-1	ASSWQDGNTEAF
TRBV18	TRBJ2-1	ASSAPGQGVYEQF
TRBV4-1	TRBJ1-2	ASSQEDRGTFNYGYT
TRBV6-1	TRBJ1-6	ASSLAEFNSPLH
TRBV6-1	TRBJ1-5	ASTMGRAQPQH
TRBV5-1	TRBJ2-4	ASSWGLAGARENIQY
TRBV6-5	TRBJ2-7	ASSTSDGSYEQY
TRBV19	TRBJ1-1	ASSDPRWGGWAF
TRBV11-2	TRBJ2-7	ASSERTLAAPYEQY
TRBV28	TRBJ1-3	ASINSGNTIY
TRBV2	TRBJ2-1	ASRMNEQF
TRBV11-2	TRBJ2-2	ASSLDRHLTGELF
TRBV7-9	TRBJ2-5	ASSLSFLQETQY
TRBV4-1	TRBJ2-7	ASSQDPRRGGRQMSEQY
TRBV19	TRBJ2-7	ASSTAGDTLYEQY
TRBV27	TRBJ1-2	ASSLGLSGGGYT
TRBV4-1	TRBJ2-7	ASSQLAEGLYEQY
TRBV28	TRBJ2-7	ASSLSGWLARGGYYEQY
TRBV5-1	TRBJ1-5	ASSLEGTIGQPQH
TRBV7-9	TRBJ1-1	ASSLNTEAF
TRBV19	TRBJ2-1	ASSTLSGTGNNEQF
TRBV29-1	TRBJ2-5	SGASGVLRSSRQETQY
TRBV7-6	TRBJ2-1	ASSFGSTYNEQF
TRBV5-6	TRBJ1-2	ASSYGTGGGYGYT
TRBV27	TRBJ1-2	ASSLSGGPYGYT
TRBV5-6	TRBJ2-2	ASSRAGQANTGELF
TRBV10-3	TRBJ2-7	AITDPRGGREQY
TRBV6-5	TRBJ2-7	ASTHLAGGPYEQY
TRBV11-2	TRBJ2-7	ASSTPAVDYEQY
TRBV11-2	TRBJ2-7	ASSLGGFPYEQY
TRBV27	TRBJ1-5	ASSLSGNSNQPQH
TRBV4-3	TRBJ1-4	ASSQSRAQGWGEKLF
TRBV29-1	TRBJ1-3	SVEGQGTSGNTIY
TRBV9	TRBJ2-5	ASSGGRGTGETQY
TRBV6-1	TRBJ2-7	ASSAASGVYEQY
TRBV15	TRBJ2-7	ATSRVLGDEQY
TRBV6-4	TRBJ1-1	ASSQTAEFTEAF
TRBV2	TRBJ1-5	ASNRVGQPQH